The T cell receptor beta chain described here comes from a study of cytomegalovirus exposure and HLA in healthy donors (TCRdb year 2017). Turning to the overall study: An earlier analysis of 587 of the donors reported under 300 Gb of sequence data and 117 million unique TCR beta sequences obtained from some 170 million T cells. Roughly 300 gigabases of sequencing data and 91 million or so unique TCR sequences made up an early release that covered roughly 670 HLA-typed donors. Among the roughly 390 genotyped donors, more than 70% belonged to the genetic ancestry cluster associated with self-reported Caucasian donors. The aim of the study was to test whether cataloging public T cell receptors could identify signatures of past pathogen exposure. The T cell repertoires of under 700 subjects were profiled by immunosequencing and related to cytomegalovirus serostatus. A separate validation cohort of 100 to 150 different subjects was used in addition to the 666-subject first cohort. The study combined high-throughput TCR immunosequencing, statistical association of individual TCRs with disease status, and machine learning to predict cytomegalovirus infection status. A later analysis re-analyzed previously published TCR beta repertoires from approximately 700 donors and added high-resolution HLA genotyping to study TCR occurrence patterns. Rather than drawing on any new phenotypic data, the later analysis identified candidate immune exposures from TCR beta sequences and the way those sequences occurred across donors. An earlier analysis of some 500 of the donors applied high-throughput TCR beta sequencing to assess whether each TCR beta V gene segment acted as functional or pseudogenic. Donor age, sex, ethnicity and CMV serostatus were collected together with the repertoire data. Genome-wide SNP genotypes for about 65% of the 666 donors were used in a later genetic analysis, which treated that subset as a discovery cohort. All discovery cohort repertoires had been generated using a single sequencing platform. HLA typing included class I and class II loci at four-digit resolution. The number of donors typed differed by locus, with roughly 620-630 for A, B, C, DRB1 and DQB1, more than 500 for DQA1, approximately 580 for DPA1, and some 440 for DPB1. Four to six DR-DQ haplotypes were handled as single units for association and clustering, since linkage in the cohort was strong. Among 398 genotyped donors of the cohort, an average of around 240,000 unique TCR beta nucleotide sequences were sequenced per donor, roughly a sixth of them non-productive. What the research found in general, with its limitations: Most TCR sequences were seen in very few donors, while some public TCRs were found in many individuals. A group of highly shared sequence variants was considered likely to be a technical artifact of the sequencing pipeline. According to a later analysis, parvovirus B19, influenza, CMV and Epstein-Barr virus appeared linked to several top co-occurrence clusters. The 87-base-pair reads could not distinguish some IMGT-functional V segments, including TRBV6-2 and TRBV6-3, so those segments were excluded. In a later analysis, over 15,000 TCR beta sequences were associated with specific HLA alleles at a false discovery rate of 0.05. In vitro tests confirmed that a few of the cytomegalovirus-associated TCR beta chains recognize cytomegalovirus antigens. According to a later analysis, most CMV-associated TCR beta chains appeared to be HLA-restricted, and the HLA associations seemed to be driven largely by CMV exposure. Because HLA typing was unavailable for some donors at each locus, only the typed subset was used in association tests. A later analysis found that TCR association rates varied across HLA loci, with DRB1 alleles showing the most associated TCRs and HLA-C alleles the fewest. Sequencing depth was assumed to be roughly uniform across donors in the presence/absence analyses, though that assumption may not hold. In a later genetic analysis, a missense DCLRE1C variant was associated with V-gene and J-gene trimming of TCR beta chains, and the association was replicated in an independent cohort. In a later analysis, HLA-associated TCR beta chains showed more clonal expansion and lower generation probabilities than non-associated chains that were equally common. Assigning TCR associations to individual alleles was difficult when HLA alleles, especially DR and DQ, strongly co-occurred. The study gave a list of about 170 TCR beta chains associated with cytomegalovirus. The classifier was reported to diagnose cytomegalovirus status with high specificity and sensitivity in both the original and validation cohorts. It was suggested by the authors that the approach could potentially be generalized to other disease states and immunological phenotypes. A further reported finding was that TCR beta sequences accurately predicted the HLA-A and HLA-B alleles for most subjects in the first cohort. Because counts were too low, under 20 rarely observed V segments, including chromosome 9 orphons, were left out of the earlier analysis of some 600 of the donors. According to a later genetic analysis, donors in an Asian-associated ancestry cluster had fewer N-insertions in productive TCRs than the roughly 670-donor mean. Correlated functional status among segregating V segments might reflect linkage disequilibrium, but an unknown experimental factor could not be ruled out. This cohort had only TCR beta chains sequenced, and the lack of alpha or paired-chain data limited which features could be detected. CMV serostatus was the only immune exposure information available for the cohort. In an earlier analysis of several hundred of the donors, most TCR beta V segments were observed in productive rearrangements about 87% or about 30% of the time, broadly matching IMGT annotations.

To prepare the library, the immunoSEQ multiplex PCR assay was applied. For the multiplex PCR, a mixture combining 60 forward primers for TCR Vbeta segments and 13 reverse primers for TCR Jbeta segments was used. The CDR3 region of rearranged TCR beta genes was amplified from genomic DNA by a multiplex PCR assay. The Illumina HiSeq System was used to sequence the amplified TCR beta libraries as 87-base-pair reads. On the authors' methods: In a later analysis, 77 million or so unique TCR beta chains were counted across the 650 to 750 repertoires, and approximately 11 million of these chains were shared by at least two donors. To remove PCR and sequencing errors, raw reads were error-corrected and collapsed into unique sequences using a nearest-neighbor algorithm that merged closely related sequences. To assign V, D and J gene segments, CDR3 sequences were aligned to IMGT reference sequences. For a sequence to be retained, a match of at least six nucleotides was required to both a V gene segment and a J gene segment. A rearrangement was called productive if the CDR3 had no stop codons and remained in frame with V and J, and every other rearrangement was called non-productive. CDR3 was defined according to IMGT convention as the region running from the second conserved V-encoded cysteine to the conserved J-encoded phenylalanine. In an earlier analysis of approximately 590 of the donors, sequences lacking an unambiguous match to a single V gene segment were excluded. An earlier analysis of 500 to 600 of the donors classified V segments as functional when productive rearrangements were above 56.7% and as segregating when the standard deviation between donors was above 5%. A statistical classification framework was built for diagnosing cytomegalovirus status from the catalog of TCR beta chain sequences. In a later analysis, V and J genes were assigned by comparing TCR nucleotide sequences against IMGT/GENE-DB human TR gene sequences. In a later analysis, CDR3 sequences and most-parsimonious VDJ recombination scenarios were assigned using the TCRdist pipeline. In a later analysis, each TCR beta chain was defined by its CDR3 amino acid sequence together with its V-gene family, and reads lacking a unique V-gene family were excluded. As a way to deal with suspected cross-contamination and a sequencing artifact, a later analysis dropped nearly 600 nucleotide sequences that were highly shared and had low generation probability. In a later analysis, a clonal expansion index for each public chain was calculated from normalized within-repertoire ranks of inferred template counts. Generation probabilities in a later analysis came from a VDJ recombination model fitted to out-of-frame rearrangements, and those results were checked against IGoR. A later analysis scored TCR-TCR, TCR-HLA and TCR-CMV co-occurrence with hypergeometric tests, applying a repertoire-size bias correction to TCR pairs. A later analysis estimated false discovery rates by permuting HLA or CMV assignments 20 times. In a later analysis, co-occurring TCRs were grouped with DBSCAN, and TCRdist sequence similarity was added when clustering was performed within HLA-allele-positive subsets. Repertoires with fewer than 30,000 or more than 120,000 public chains, plus five repertoires with anomalous nucleotide sharing, were excluded from co-occurrence clustering. The table was pulled from immuneACCESS by TCRdb, which kept in-frame rearrangements only. Such tables lose some clones; where checked, under half of the loss comes from unresolved V genes, and the rest has no known cause. The V and J calls and clone size come from that table; D and trimming were worked out from the DNA. The sample yields about 88,000 clones; approximately 70% were counted once. 2.5% to 3% of the sample comes from the top ten.

Concerning this clone: Its antigen remains undetermined. Base qualities were left out, and no much larger clone turns up one base away.

V drops 6 bases and J drops 2 bases, leaving 13 bases in between. CDR1 and CDR2 are read off the germline V gene as MNHEY and SVGAGI. The CDR3 holds 14 amino acids from the cysteine to the phenylalanine. Just the 42-base CDR3 DNA is kept, in frame starting at base 1. The cohort was made up of 500 to 800 healthy bone marrow donors. Cohort members were all nominally healthy when sampled, although unrecorded immune exposures were likely present. The donor was CMV seronegative and belonged to the group of several hundred seronegative cohort members. Every donor gave a peripheral blood sample, and the peripheral blood mononuclear cells from that sample were used for TCR beta sequencing. The Qiagen DNeasy Blood Extraction Kit was used to extract genomic DNA from the blood cell samples.

The sequencing input was PBMCs. This TCR came from a man in his forties or fifties in good health and CMV-seronegative. The sequence is built from TRBV6-5 and TRBJ1-2; the D gene assignment is ambiguous. The sequenced DNA: TGTGCCAGCAGGCGAGACGGGTTGAACTATGGCTACACCTTC. Its coded protein is CASRRDGLNYGYTF.